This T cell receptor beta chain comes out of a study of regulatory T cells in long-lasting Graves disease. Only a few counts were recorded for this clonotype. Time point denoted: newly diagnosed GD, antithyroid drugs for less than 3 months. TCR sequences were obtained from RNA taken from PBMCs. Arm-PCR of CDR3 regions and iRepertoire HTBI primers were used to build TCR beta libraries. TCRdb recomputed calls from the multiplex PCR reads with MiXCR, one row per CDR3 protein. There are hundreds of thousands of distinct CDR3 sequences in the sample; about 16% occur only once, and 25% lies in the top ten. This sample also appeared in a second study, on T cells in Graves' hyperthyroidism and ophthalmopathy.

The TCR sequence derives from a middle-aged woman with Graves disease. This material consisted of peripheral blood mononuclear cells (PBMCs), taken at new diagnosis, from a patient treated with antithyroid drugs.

The CDR3 here is CASSLSTGPNYGYTF. The CDR3 DNA follows: TGTGCCAGCAGTTTATCGACAGGGCCTAACTATGGCTACACCTTC. The rearrangement joins TRBV27 to TRBJ1-2, with TRBD1 matching 7 bases. This CDR3 is built from 15 residues. CDR1 is MNHEY and CDR2 is SMNVEV in the germline V gene (reference sequence). J was trimmed by 0 bases and V by 0 bases; bases with no gene match: 1.